A single sample is the source of the 12 T cell receptor beta chains below, sequenced in a study of blood T cell repertoires in COVID-19. Assay: immunoSEQ multiplex PCR; the TCRdb copy retains only in-frame clones and omits some. The table shows over 120,000 clones, with around 80% occurring only once. The sample taken for sequencing was PBMCs or T cells enriched from blood (not recorded which). These receptor sequences come from a woman between 45 and 60 years old who had recovered from COVID-19.

The V call is TRBV4-2, the J call TRBJ2-5; 16 bases are shared with TRBD2. The V gene's germline CDR1 is LGHNA and CDR2 YNFKEQ. Trimming took 7 bases from V and 4 from J; bases not matched to a gene: 9. The CDR3 is 17 residues long. This chain's CDR3 is CASNPGLAGGRGETQYF. In DNA, the CDR3 is TGTGCCAGCAACCCGGGACTAGCGGGGGGGCGGGGAGAGACCCAGTACTTC.

A single count supports this clone. V usage is TRBV29-1 and J usage is TRBJ2-7; 7 bases are a match to TRBD1. J lost 4 bases, V lost 7 bases, and 13 bases had no gene match. Germline V gene data show CDR1 as SQVTM and CDR2 as ANQGSEA. This CDR3 is built from 14 residues. The CDR3 region is CSAGRDSQGYEQYF. The CDR3 region has the DNA TGCAGCGCCGGACGCGACTCACAGGGGTACGAGCAGTACTTC.

The chain has TRBV5-1 and TRBJ2-6; TRBD2 is a possible D gene (5 bases). Trimming took 7 bases from V and 0 from J, leaving 11 bases between them. This CDR3 comprises 15 residues. The V gene's germline CDR1 is SGHRS and CDR2 YFSETQ. CDR3: CASSGGNSGANVLTF. DNA for the CDR3: TGCGCCAGCTCAGGAGGTAACTCTGGGGCCAACGTCCTGACTTTC. Full variable domain (missing parts from reference TRBV5-1 and TRBJ2-6): KAGVTQTPRYLIKTRGQQVTLSCSPISGHRSVSWYQQTPGQGLQFLFEYFSETQRNKGNFPGRFSGRQFSNSRSEMNVSTLELGDSALYLCASSGGNSGANVLTFGAGSRLTVL.

In its sample, this clone was seen once. The CDR3 DNA is TGTGCCAGCTGGGGGGAGGGTCTCATGAACACTGAAGCTTTCTTT. Translating it yields CASWGEGLMNTEAFF. The rearrangement uses TRBV28 and TRBJ1-1, with D perhaps matching TRBD1 (5 bases). V was cut by 8 bases and J by 0 bases, with 16 bases left in between. Germline CDR1 MDHEN, CDR2 SYDVKM. The length of the CDR3 is 15 residues.

This chain connects TRBV2 to TRBJ1-2; 11 positions agree with TRBD1. The CDR3 is 13 residues long. Germline assignment: CDR1 SNHLY and CDR2 FYNNEI. The ends lost 8 bases at V and 8 bases at J; junction bases unmatched: 7. This CDR3 is CASSGQGALGYTF. The CDR3 DNA is TGTGCCAGCTCAGGACAGGGGGCTTTGGGCTACACCTTC. Full variable domain (missing parts from reference TRBV2 and TRBJ1-2): EPEVTQTPSHQVTQMGQEVILRCVPISNHLYFYWYRQILGQKVEFLVSFYNNEISEKSEIFDDQFSVERPDGSNFTLKIRSTKLEDSAMYFCASSGQGALGYTFGSGTRLTVV.

This clone was seen only once. The CDR3 spells CASSYSAGFNYGYTF. The CDR3, as DNA: TGTGCCAGCAGTTACTCGGCGGGATTTAACTATGGCTACACCTTC. The V and J genes are TRBV6-5 and TRBJ1-2; unclear D gene. There are 15 residues in the CDR3. V was pared by 0 bases and J by 1 base, with 9 bases between. Looked up from germline, CDR1 is MNHEY and CDR2 is SVGAGI.

The gene calls are TRBV18 and TRBJ1-1; D possibly corresponds to TRBD1 (6 bases). The CDR3 extends over 14 amino acids. Per the germline V gene, CDR1 is KGHSH and CDR2 is LQKENI. Trimming took 3 bases from V and 3 from J, leaving 11 bases between them. The CDR3 loop reads CASSPGAWDTEAFF. As DNA, the CDR3 is TGTGCCAGCTCACCGGGGGCGTGGGACACTGAAGCTTTCTTT.

The chain is built from TRBV6-1 and TRBJ1-1; 8 bases match TRBD1. V shed 2 bases, J shed 5 bases, and the junction held 4 bases outside the gene matches. Germline-derived CDR1 and CDR2 are MNHNS and SASEGT. The CDR3 is 14 residues long. For the CDR3, the DNA is TGTGCCAGCAGTGAAAGCAGGGGGCAAACTGAAGCTTTCTTT. Encoded protein: CASSESRGQTEAFF.

The J gene is TRBJ1-5, the V gene TRBV30; D call uncertain. The CDR3 runs to 12 residues. Deletions cut 6 bases from V and 9 bases from J, with 15 bases between. Germline V CDR1 and CDR2: GTSNPN, SVGIG (reference sequence). The DNA for the CDR3 is TGTGCCTGCCATGCCCCTCCCGGGCCCCAGCATTTT. The encoded protein is CACHAPPGPQHF. Drawing the rest from reference TRBV30 and TRBJ1-5, the complete variable domain is SQTIHQWPATLVQPVGSPLSLECTVEGTSNPNLYWYRQAAGRGLQLLFYSVGIGQISSEVPQNLSASRPQDRQFILSSKKLLLSDSGFYLCACHAPPGPQHFGDGTRLSIL.

The chain carries TRBV28 and TRBJ2-7; no reliable D call. Trimming pared 8 bases from V and 6 bases from J, leaving 14 bases between. This CDR3 is built from 12 residues. CDR1 is MDHEN, CDR2 SYDVKM, per germline. This CDR3 is CASEYVGREQYF. In nucleotides, the CDR3 is TGTGCCAGCGAATATGTCGGTCGCGAGCAGTACTTC.

This chain joins TRBV19 and TRBJ2-5, with D possibly being TRBD1 (6 bases). Germline-derived CDR1 and CDR2 are LNHDA and SQIVND (reference sequence). Trimming shortened V by 8 bases and J by 2 bases, and 15 bases separated the two germline ends. The CDR3 spans 14 residues. The CDR3 nucleotides are TGTGCCAGTCGGACAGACGCAACGCAAGAGACCCAGTACTTC. Amino acids: CASRTDATQETQYF.

The chain links TRBV12-3 or TRBV12-4 to TRBJ2-1; D might be TRBD2 (7 bases). CDR3 size: 12 residues. Trimming removed 7 bases at V and 8 bases at J, with 12 bases between. The CDR3 here is CASNLGGDEQFF. DNA of the CDR3: TGTGCCAGCAACCTAGGGGGGGATGAGCAGTTCTTC.